These T cell receptor beta chains were read from a single sample in a study of T-cell memory formation after mild COVID-19. TCRdb independently ran MiXCR on the 5' RACE reads; one entry per CDR3 protein. Found here are 170,000 or so distinct CDR3 sequences, about 20% of them singletons; the top ten hold more than 20%. The sequencing sample was made of PBMCs or a T cell subset sorted from them (not recorded which). The origin of the receptors is an adult woman who had mild COVID-19 (a few samples of this study predate the infection). Cell type and time point are not known. CDR3s include the opening cysteine and the closing phenylalanine or tryptophan. A D gene is named only where the DNA matches it firmly. Size values are once, few and many counts, or a class for expanded clones, and some rows have none.

>NA|TRBD1|TRBV4-1|TRBJ2-7
CASRLGSETGTYEQYF
TGCGCCAGCAGATTGGGGTCCGAGACAGGGACCTACGAGCAGTACTTC
>NA|TRBD1|TRBV15|TRBJ2-5
CATSRDPGQDQETQYF
TGTGCCACCAGCAGAGATCCCGGACAGGATCAAGAGACCCAGTACTTC
>NA|NA|TRBV7-9|TRBJ1-1
CASSLAGTGWVNTEAFF
TGTGCCAGCAGCTTAGCAGGAACAGGGTGGGTTAACACTGAAGCTTTCTTT
>few|NA|TRBV30|TRBJ2-3
CAGLDTDTQYF
TGTGCCGGTCTAGACACAGATACGCAGTATTTT
>few|TRBD1|TRBV15|TRBJ2-5
CATSRADNRGETQYF
TGTGCCACCAGCAGAGCCGATAACAGGGGGGAGACCCAGTACTTC
>NA|NA|TRBV6-1|TRBJ2-2
CGERGNTGELFF
TGTGGAGAGAGGGGAAACACCGGGGAGCTGTTTTTT
>many|NA|TRBV12-3/TRBV12-4|TRBJ2-7
CASSLATPYEQYF
TGTGCCAGCAGTTTAGCCACCCCCTACGAGCAGTACTTC
>few|TRBD1|TRBV6-2/TRBV6-3|TRBJ1-1
CASRDRENTEAFF
TGTGCCAGCAGAGACAGGGAAAACACTGAAGCTTTCTTT
>NA|NA|TRBV29-1|TRBJ2-1
CSVEGDSSYNEQFF
TGCAGCGTTGAAGGTGACAGCTCTTACAATGAGCAGTTCTTC
>few|NA|TRBV4-2|TRBJ2-7
CASSQDGPGRPSDEQYF
TGTGCCAGCAGCCAAGATGGGCCAGGTCGCCCCTCGGACGAGCAGTACTTC
>NA|NA|TRBV27|TRBJ2-7
CASSPLLGYEQYF
TGTGCCAGCAGTCCCCTTCTAGGCTACGAGCAGTACTTC
>NA|NA|TRBV12-3/TRBV12-4|TRBJ2-1
CASSLARLHNEQFF
TGTGCCAGCAGTTTAGCTAGGCTCCACAATGAGCAGTTCTTC
>once|NA|TRBV6-5|TRBJ2-7
CASSYSMPSYEQYF
TGTGCCAGCAGTTACTCGATGCCCTCGTACGAGCAGTACTTC
>NA|NA|TRBV7-9|TRBJ2-7
CASSLGGASEQYF
TGTGCCAGCAGCTTAGGGGGGGCCTCCGAGCAGTACTTC
>few|NA|TRBV9|TRBJ2-2
CASSETTAVPGELFF
TGTGCCAGCAGCGAGACGACAGCCGTCCCCGGGGAGCTGTTTTTT
>NA|TRBD1|TRBV6-1|TRBJ2-1
CASSLLRTGGNEQFF
TGTGCCAGCAGCCTTTTAAGGACAGGGGGCAATGAGCAGTTCTTC
>many|NA|TRBV3-1|TRBJ2-6
CASSQVVGSGANVLTF
TGTGCCAGCAGCCAAGTCGTAGGCTCTGGGGCCAACGTCCTGACTTTC
>NA|TRBD1|TRBV27|TRBJ2-3
CASSFVGTGETDTQYF
TGTGCCAGCAGTTTTGTGGGGACAGGGGAAACAGATACGCAGTATTTT
>NA|TRBD2|TRBV6-2/TRBV6-3|TRBJ2-2
CASSWGLAGEVTGELFF
TGTGCCAGCAGTTGGGGACTAGCGGGAGAGGTCACCGGGGAGCTGTTTTTT
>few|NA|TRBV12-5|TRBJ2-7
CASGSFEDSYSYEQYF
TGTGCTAGTGGTTCGTTTGAGGACAGTTATTCCTACGAGCAGTACTTC
>NA|TRBD2|TRBV7-9|TRBJ2-7
CASSTGGAGGAYEQYF
TGTGCCAGCAGCACCGGAGGAGCGGGAGGCGCCTACGAGCAGTACTTC
>NA|NA|TRBV21-1|TRBJ2-3
CANKNPRLAGITDTQYF
TGTGCCAACAAAAACCCCAGACTAGCGGGAATCACAGATACGCAGTATTTT
>NA|NA|TRBV7-9|TRBJ1-4
CASSSSPGGSGNEKLFF
TGTGCCAGCAGCTCCTCCCCGGGGGGCTCCGGTAATGAAAAACTGTTTTTT
>few|NA|TRBV27|TRBJ2-2
CASSLGTGYANTGELFF
TGTGCCAGCAGTTTGGGGACGGGATACGCGAACACCGGGGAGCTGTTTTTT
>few|TRBD1|TRBV6-2/TRBV6-3|TRBJ2-7
CASSTWTGFYEQYF
TGTGCCAGCAGTACTTGGACAGGCTTCTACGAGCAGTACTTC
>NA|TRBD2|TRBV6-5|TRBJ2-7
CASSYGTNGYEQYF
TGTGCCAGCAGTTACGGGACTAATGGCTACGAGCAGTACTTC
>once|TRBD1|TRBV19|TRBJ1-1
CASSRGQGSTEAFF
TGTGCCAGTAGTCGGGGACAGGGGTCCACTGAAGCTTTCTTT
>few|TRBD2|TRBV6-4|TRBJ2-1
CASSDSAGGAYNEQFF
TGTGCCAGCAGTGACTCGGCGGGGGGCGCCTACAATGAGCAGTTCTTC
>few|NA|TRBV10-2|TRBJ2-3
CASMGHTTDTQYF
TGCGCCAGCATGGGACACACCACAGATACGCAGTATTTT
>few|NA|TRBV18|TRBJ1-5
CASSPVHLGGNQPQHF
TGTGCCAGCTCACCGGTCCACCTCGGCGGCAATCAGCCCCAGCATTTT
>NA|TRBD1|TRBV5-1|TRBJ2-3
CASSIQRQGPDTQYF
TGCGCCAGCAGCATTCAACGACAGGGGCCAGATACGCAGTATTTT
>few|TRBD2|TRBV4-3|TRBJ2-7
CASSQQTSGYEQYF
TGCGCCAGCAGCCAACAAACTAGCGGATACGAGCAGTACTTC
>few|NA|TRBV12-3/TRBV12-4|TRBJ1-3
CASSLSVNGNTIYF
TGTGCCAGCAGTTTATCGGTGAACGGAAACACCATATATTTT
>few|NA|TRBV29-1|TRBJ2-3
CSAPTGADTQYF
TGCAGCGCCCCCACAGGTGCAGATACGCAGTATTTT
>few|NA|TRBV2|TRBJ2-5
CASSEDQETQYF
TGTGCCAGCAGCGAGGACCAAGAGACCCAGTACTTC
>few|NA|TRBV7-9|TRBJ2-1
CASSKADSSYNEQFF
TGTGCCAGCAGCAAGGCAGATAGCTCCTACAATGAGCAGTTCTTC
>NA|TRBD2|TRBV20-1|TRBJ2-7
CSARGGTSGRARGEQYF
TGCAGTGCCAGAGGCGGGACTAGCGGGAGGGCTCGTGGCGAGCAGTACTTC
>NA|TRBD1|TRBV5-1|TRBJ2-1
CASSVDRGAYNEQFF
TGCGCCAGCAGCGTGGACAGGGGCGCCTACAATGAGCAGTTCTTC
>NA|NA|TRBV29-1|TRBJ2-1
CSVAGSNRGNEQFF
TGCAGCGTTGCCGGGAGTAATAGGGGCAATGAGCAGTTCTTC
>few|NA|TRBV6-5|TRBJ1-1
CASRWDQNTEAFF
TGTGCCAGCAGATGGGACCAGAACACTGAAGCTTTCTTT
>few|NA|TRBV7-8|TRBJ2-7
CASSLGLSNEQYF
TGTGCCAGCAGCCTCGGACTCAGCAACGAGCAGTACTTC
>NA|TRBD2|TRBV9|TRBJ2-7
CASSVGTSGVYEQYF
TGTGCCAGCAGCGTAGGGACTAGCGGGGTCTACGAGCAGTACTTC
>few|NA|TRBV20-1|TRBJ2-7
CSGLAPGPGGWSYEQYF
TGCAGTGGCCTAGCACCGGGCCCAGGGGGGTGGTCCTACGAGCAGTACTTC
>NA|NA|TRBV4-1|TRBJ1-1
CASKGGVQDTEAFF
TGCGCCAGCAAAGGGGGGGTTCAGGACACTGAAGCTTTCTTT
>NA|TRBD1|TRBV6-5|TRBJ2-1
CASTWGTGRNEQFF
TGTGCCAGCACCTGGGGGACAGGGAGGAATGAGCAGTTCTTC
>few|NA|TRBV27|TRBJ2-7
CASSLSASAFYEQYF
TGTGCCAGCAGTTTATCGGCTAGCGCCTTCTACGAGCAGTACTTC
>NA|NA|TRBV21-1|TRBJ2-5
CASSKSTGAVETQYF
TGTGCCAGCAGCAAATCCACGGGGGCAGTCGAGACCCAGTACTTC
>NA|TRBD2|TRBV15|TRBJ2-5
CATSRSSTSGGWTQYF
TGTGCCACCAGCAGATCCTCGACTAGCGGGGGATGGACCCAGTACTTC
>few|TRBD1|TRBV19|TRBJ1-5
CASSIWGQGSQPQHF
TGTGCCAGTAGTATCTGGGGACAGGGATCCCAGCCCCAGCATTTT
>NA|NA|TRBV4-2|TRBJ2-7
CASSPGQMGLYEQYF
TGTGCCAGCAGCCCGGGACAGATGGGACTTTACGAGCAGTACTTC
>few|NA|TRBV12-3/TRBV12-4|TRBJ1-1
CASSLIRGTEAFF
TGTGCCAGCAGTTTGATAAGGGGTACTGAAGCTTTCTTT
>few|TRBD1|TRBV6-4|TRBJ1-1
CASSDSTGGTEAFF
TGTGCCAGCAGTGACAGTACAGGGGGCACTGAAGCTTTCTTT
>few|TRBD2|TRBV20-1|TRBJ2-7
CSARDPGLAGDLYEQYF
TGCAGTGCTAGAGATCCCGGACTAGCGGGTGACCTTTACGAGCAGTACTTC
>few|TRBD1|TRBV7-9|TRBJ2-2
CASSPGQGAPDTGELFF
TGTGCCAGCAGCCCTGGACAGGGGGCGCCCGACACCGGGGAGCTGTTTTTT
>NA|NA|TRBV2|TRBJ1-5
CASSDSLRPNQPQHF
TGTGCCAGCAGTGACTCTCTTAGGCCAAATCAGCCCCAGCATTTT
>few|NA|TRBV6-1|TRBJ1-5
CASTGAGSSNQPQHF
TGTGCCAGCACCGGAGCAGGATCTAGCAATCAGCCCCAGCATTTT
>few|TRBD1|TRBV7-9|TRBJ1-2
CASSGPRQGKGDYGYTF
TGTGCCAGCAGCGGCCCTCGACAGGGTAAAGGAGATTATGGCTACACCTTC
>few|NA|TRBV30|TRBJ1-1
CAWSVRLDTEAFF
TGTGCCTGGAGTGTACGACTGGACACTGAAGCTTTCTTT